The source of this TCR beta chain is a study of cytomegalovirus exposure and HLA in healthy donors. Whole-study context: Unique TCR beta sequences numbering approximately 120 million came from 150 million to 200 million T cells in an earlier analysis.

General study points: Later analysis found that TCR beta chains associated with HLA were more clonally expanded than other, equally common chains. A later analysis linked a missense variant in DCLRE1C to the trimming of TCR beta V and J genes.

Vbeta (60) and Jbeta (13) primers were used in the PCR. Profiled with immunoSEQ multiplex PCR; TCRdb holds only in-frame clones, not every one. The sample shows approximately 280,000 clones, 70% to 90% of them seen only once. In regard to this clone: Its antigen is not known.

The origin of this receptor is a young woman in good health and CMV-seronegative. Sequenced: PBMCs.

The CDR3 bases are TGTGCCAGCAGCTTCCGCGGGGGGGAGATTAATGAGCAGTTCTTC. Protein product: CASSFRGGEINEQFF. The chain joins TRBV7-7 to TRBJ2-1; 9 nucleotides match TRBD2. In germline, CDR1 is SSHAT, CDR2 FNYEAQ (reference sequence). The junction had 7 bases not matched to a gene; V was cut back by 3 bases and J by 7 bases. The CDR3 has 15 amino acids.